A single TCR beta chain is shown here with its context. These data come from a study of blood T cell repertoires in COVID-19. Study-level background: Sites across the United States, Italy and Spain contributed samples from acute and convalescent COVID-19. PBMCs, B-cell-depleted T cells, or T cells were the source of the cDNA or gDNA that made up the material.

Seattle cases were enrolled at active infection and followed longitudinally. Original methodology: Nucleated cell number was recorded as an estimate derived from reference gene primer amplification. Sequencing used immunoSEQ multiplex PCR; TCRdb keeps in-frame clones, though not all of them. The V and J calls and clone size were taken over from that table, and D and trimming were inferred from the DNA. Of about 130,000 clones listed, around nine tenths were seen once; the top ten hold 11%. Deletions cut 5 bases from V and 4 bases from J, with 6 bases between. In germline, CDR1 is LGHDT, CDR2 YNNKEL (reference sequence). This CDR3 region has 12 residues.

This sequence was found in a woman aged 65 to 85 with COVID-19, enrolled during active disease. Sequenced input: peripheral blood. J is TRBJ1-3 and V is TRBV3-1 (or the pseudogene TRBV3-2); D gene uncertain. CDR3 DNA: TGTGCCAGCAGCGCGGCAGGAAACACCATATATTTT. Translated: CASSAAGNTIYF.